Listed here are 19 T cell receptor beta chains from one sample, sequenced in a study of blood T cell repertoires in COVID-19. Sequencing used immunoSEQ multiplex PCR; TCRdb keeps in-frame clones, though not all of them. This table holds about 150,000 clones, around 89% found once. The sample comprised peripheral blood. These receptors all come from a man aged 60 to 69 with active or convalescent COVID-19.

The rearrangement joins TRBV4-3 to TRBJ1-2; D is unclear. The CDR3 contains 13 residues. The V end was cut by 2 bases, the J end by 4 bases, with 8 bases between. Germline V gene sequence: CDR1 LGHNA, CDR2 YSLEER. CDR3 DNA sequence: TGCGCCAGCAGCCAAACACGATCCTATGGCTACACCTTC. It specifies CASSQTRSYGYTF.

This clone was observed a single time. V is TRBV3-1 (or the pseudogene TRBV3-2) and J is TRBJ1-2, with a weak D call TRBD1 (5 bases). Germline-derived CDR1 and CDR2 are LGHDT and YNNKEL (reference sequence). The CDR3 sequence is 12 residues long. V was clipped by 2 bases and J by 7 bases, with 8 bases between them. This CDR3 is CASSQYQGGYTF. CDR3 bases: TGTGCCAGCAGCCAATACCAGGGTGGCTACACCTTC.

V is TRBV7-9 and J is TRBJ2-5, with 7 bases identical to TRBD1. The CDR3 loop spans 14 amino acids. Per the germline V gene, CDR1 is SEHNR and CDR2 is FQNEAQ (reference sequence). Trimming removed 5 bases from V and 5 bases from J; junction bases left unmatched: 8. The CDR3 here is CASSPRGLAETQYF. The CDR3 DNA reads as TGTGCCAGCAGCCCTAGGGGGCTGGCTGAGACCCAGTACTTC.

The chain is built from TRBV5-4 and TRBJ2-5; TRBD2 matches 7 bases. The CDR3 spans 15 residues. The germline V gene encodes CDR1 SGHNT and CDR2 YYREEE (reference sequence). The V gene end was trimmed by 4 bases and the J gene end by 0 bases; junction bases not matched to a gene: 6. CDR3: CASSPSGAYQETQYF. The CDR3 coding sequence is TGTGCCAGCAGCCCGAGCGGGGCGTACCAAGAGACCCAGTACTTC.

The chain links TRBV7-2 to TRBJ1-1; no reliable D call. The V end lost 4 bases, the J end lost 3 bases, and 12 bases lay between the germline ends. Germline V gene data show CDR1 as SGHTA and CDR2 as FQGNSA. This CDR3 region has 14 residues. The CDR3 bases are TGTGCCAGCAGCTCATCGGGGTGGGACACTGAAGCTTTCTTT. Its protein is CASSSSGWDTEAFF.

This clone was found once. The chain has TRBV4-2 and TRBJ2-3, with TRBD2 as a possible D gene (6 bases). The germline V and J ends were trimmed by 2 bases and 3 bases, with 15 bases remaining between them. The length of the CDR3 is 16 residues. CDR1 is LGHNA and CDR2 is YNFKEQ in the germline V gene. The DNA for the CDR3 is TGTGCCAGCAGCCAACCAAGCGGGTTCTGGACAGATACGCAGTATTTT. Translation: CASSQPSGFWTDTQYF.

This clone was counted a few times. The chain joins TRBV5-1 to TRBJ1-3; 9 bases are a match to TRBD1. Germline trimming cut 4 bases from V and 4 bases from J; bases unmatched to any gene: 6. This CDR3 contains 15 residues. Looked up from germline, CDR1 is SGHRS and CDR2 is YFSETQ. The CDR3: CASSLWTGVGNTIYF. The CDR3 DNA reads as TGCGCCAGCAGCCTTTGGACAGGGGTAGGAAACACCATATATTTT.

The chain has TRBV4-2 and TRBJ1-5, with D perhaps TRBD1 (5 bases). The germline V gene encodes CDR1 LGHNA and CDR2 YNFKEQ. The CDR3 loop spans 18 amino acids. V dropped 0 bases and J dropped 2 bases, with 17 bases sitting between them. CDR3 DNA sequence: TGTGCCAGCAGCCAAGACTTGGTAGGGGCGCCGGGCAATCAGCCCCAGCATTTT. Its protein is CASSQDLVGAPGNQPQHF.

The sample holds one count of this clone. Here the CDR3 reads CASGGGAGQNQPQHF. DNA of the CDR3: TGTGCCAGCGGGGGAGGGGCAGGGCAGAATCAGCCCCAGCATTTT. The V call is TRBV28, the J call TRBJ1-5, with D tentatively TRBD1 (5 bases). Germline V lookup: CDR1 MDHEN, CDR2 SYDVKM. The CDR3 sequence is 15 residues long. The V gene lost 8 bases and the J gene lost 4 bases, with 18 bases spanning the gap.

The chain couples TRBV27 to TRBJ1-1; D possibly corresponds to TRBD1 (5 bases). The length of the CDR3 is 14 residues. Germline values: CDR1 MNHEY, CDR2 SMNVEV (reference sequence). Trimming removed 8 bases from V and 1 base from J, with 14 bases in between. The CDR3 DNA reads TGTGCCAGCCGGCGCCTGGGGGGGAACACTGAAGCTTTCTTT. The encoded protein is CASRRLGGNTEAFF.

This clone was observed once. The rearrangement links TRBV11-2 to TRBJ2-5, with D tentatively TRBD1 (5 bases). Germline lookup yields CDR1 SGHAT and CDR2 FQNNGV. The CDR3 loop spans 18 amino acids. The V end was cut by 5 bases, the J end by 5 bases, with 27 bases between. The CDR3 here is CASSPPRTVRAPGETQYF. CDR3 DNA: TGTGCCAGCAGCCCGCCAAGAACTGTCCGCGCCCCAGGGGAGACCCAGTACTTC.

The genes are TRBV28 and TRBJ2-7, with 9 bases aligning to TRBD1. CDR1 is MDHEN and CDR2 is SYDVKM in the germline V gene. The length of the CDR3 is 19 residues. Trimming took 6 bases from V and 0 from J; bases not matched to a gene: 18. CDR3 region: CASSAFPGQGPKTSYEQYF. In DNA, the CDR3 is TGTGCCAGCAGCGCCTTCCCGGGACAGGGACCTAAAACCTCCTACGAGCAGTACTTC.

The genes are TRBV4-3 and TRBJ1-2, with D unresolved. The CDR3 totals 13 residues. V lost 1 base, J lost 8 bases, and 11 bases lay in between. Looked up from germline, CDR1 is LGHNA and CDR2 is YSLEER. The CDR3 DNA reads TGCGCCAGCAGCCAAGCCCCATTGAGGGGCTACACCTTC. Its translation is CASSQAPLRGYTF.

The rearrangement links TRBV2 to TRBJ2-5; 9 nucleotides align to TRBD1. Trimming at V came to 1 base and at J to 2 bases, leaving 8 bases not matched to a gene. Germline V gene data show CDR1 as SNHLY and CDR2 as FYNNEI. This CDR3 is 17 amino acids long. In nucleotides, the CDR3 is TGTGCCAGCAGTGAAGGGGGACAGGGTGGAGTACAAGAGACCCAGTACTTC. As protein: CASSEGGQGGVQETQYF. Supplemented by reference TRBV2 and TRBJ2-5, the full variable domain reads EPEVTQTPSHQVTQMGQEVILRCVPISNHLYFYWYRQILGQKVEFLVSFYNNEISEKSEIFDDQFSVERPDGSNFTLKIRSTKLEDSAMYFCASSEGGQGGVQETQYFGPGTRLLVL.

V usage is TRBV9 and J usage is TRBJ1-3; D might be TRBD1 (6 bases). Germline-derived CDR1 and CDR2 are SGDLS and YYNGEE. The V gene lost 0 bases and the J gene lost 4 bases, with 20 bases spanning the gap. This CDR3 is built from 18 residues. The CDR3, as DNA: TGTGCCAGCAGCGTAGGCCCCCCCACCGGGACATCCGGAAACACCATATATTTT. It yields the protein CASSVGPPTGTSGNTIYF. The whole variable domain, remainder taken from reference TRBV9 and TRBJ1-3, is DSGVTQTPKHLITATGQRVTLRCSPRSGDLSVYWYQQSLDQGLQFLIQYYNGEERAKGNILERFSAQQFPDLHSELNLSSLELGDSALYFCASSVGPPTGTSGNTIYFGEGSWLTVV.

CDR3 residues: CAISELGPNNSPLHF. The CDR3 DNA follows: TGTGCCATCAGTGAGTTGGGGCCTAATAATTCACCCCTCCACTTT. V usage is TRBV10-3 and J usage is TRBJ1-6, with TRBD1 as a possible D gene (5 bases). Looked up from germline, CDR1 is ENHRY and CDR2 is SYGVKD. V lost 1 base and J lost 5, with 9 bases in between. The CDR3 has 15 amino acids.

The chain joins TRBV29-1 to TRBJ1-2; TRBD1 is a possible D gene (6 bases). The CDR3 runs to 15 residues. The V end was cut by 1 base, the J end by 4 bases, with 16 bases between. Germline V gene sequence: CDR1 SQVTM, CDR2 ANQGSEA. CDR3: CSVEARSAGVYGYTF. CDR3 nucleotides: TGCAGCGTTGAAGCTCGTTCGGCAGGGGTCTATGGCTACACCTTC.

Turning to this clone: The missing conserved phenylalanine or tryptophan at the end of this CDR3 makes a read error likely. The DNA is omitted, as the CDR3 cannot be located on it reliably, and the CDR3 follows TCRdb's listing. The V and J genes are TRBV6-1 and TRBJ2-7; the table's D call TRBD2 went unverified against the DNA. Looked up from germline, CDR1 is MNHNS and CDR2 is SASEGT. The CDR3 has 11 residues if both end residues are counted. The CDR3: CASSDSQREGL.

The chain combines TRBV2 with TRBJ2-4; D possibly corresponds to TRBD2 (5 bases). This CDR3 has 15 amino acids. Trimming removed 2 bases at V and 0 bases at J, with 8 bases between. The germline V gene has CDR1 SNHLY and CDR2 FYNNEI. CDR3 in amino acids: CASSELALAKNIQYF. For the CDR3, the DNA is TGTGCCAGCAGTGAACTAGCCTTAGCCAAAAACATTCAGTACTTC.